The 14 T cell receptor beta chains below all came from one sample that was sequenced in a study of cytomegalovirus exposure and HLA in healthy donors. Use of 60 Vbeta and 13 Jbeta primers characterized the PCR. This table comes from immunoSEQ multiplex PCR, and its TCRdb copy is limited to in-frame clones, with some not included. The data hold 100,000 to 120,000 clones, with 67% observed a single time. Input material: PBMCs. The receptors originated from a man aged 18 to 35 in good health and CMV-seropositive.

The chain recombines TRBV19 with TRBJ2-5; 12 nucleotides align to TRBD2. Per germline, CDR1 LNHDA and CDR2 SQIVND (reference sequence). Germline trimming cut 4 bases from V and 3 bases from J; bases unmatched to any gene: 3. The CDR3 has 15 amino acids. The CDR3 is CASSSRTSGEETQYF. DNA of the CDR3: TGTGCCAGTAGTAGTCGGACTAGCGGGGAAGAGACCCAGTACTTC. Full variable domain (remainder filled in from reference TRBV19 and TRBJ2-5): DGGITQSPKYLFRKEGQNVTLSCEQNLNHDAMYWYRQDPGQGLRLIYYSQIVNDFQKGDIAEGYSVSREKKESFPLTVTSAQKNPTAFYLCASSSRTSGEETQYFGPGTRLLVL.

The chain uses TRBV5-6 and TRBJ2-5, with D uncertain. The end of the DNA is better explained by TRBJ2-7, so the J call may be wrong. The CDR3 consists of 12 residues. Germline-derived CDR1 and CDR2 are SGHDT and YYEEEE. The CDR3, as DNA: TGTGCCAGCAGCTTGCTCACCTACGAGCAGTACTTC. Protein sequence: CASSLLTYEQYF.

V and J are TRBV28 and TRBJ1-2; tentative D call: TRBD1 (5 bases). CDR3 size: 12 residues. V gave up 1 base and J gave up 8 bases, with 8 bases separating them. In germline, CDR1 is MDHEN, CDR2 SYDVKM. This chain's CDR3 is CASSLFQGGYTF. CDR3 in DNA: TGTGCCAGCAGTTTATTTCAGGGAGGCTACACCTTC.

The V call is TRBV25-1, the J call TRBJ2-7; the D gene is possibly TRBD1 (5 bases). The CDR3 is made up of 14 amino acids. The germline V gene encodes CDR1 MGHDK and CDR2 SYGVNS. Trimming cost V 2 bases and J 1 base, with 9 bases left between them. The DNA for the CDR3 is TGTGCCAGCAGTGAACTGGACACTTCCTACGAGCAGTACGTC. It specifies CASSELDTSYEQYV.

This chain links TRBV6-5 with TRBJ1-6, with TRBD1 matching over 10 bases. Germline CDR1 MNHEY, CDR2 SVGAGI. With 5 bases clipped from V and 7 bases from J, the junction kept 5 bases outside the gene matches. The CDR3 length is 15 residues. CDR3 DNA: TGTGCCAGCAGTAATCTGGACAGGGGGAATTCACCCCTCCACTTT. This sequence encodes CASSNLDRGNSPLHF.

The chain links TRBV7-8 to TRBJ1-5, with 9 bases matching TRBD1. CDR3 length: 14 amino acids. Trimming took 3 bases from V and 6 from J; bases not matched to a gene: 3. Germline loops: CDR1 SGHVS, CDR2 FQNEAQ. This chain's CDR3 is CASSLGTGIQPQHF. The CDR3 nucleotides read TGTGCCAGCAGCTTGGGGACAGGGATTCAGCCCCAGCATTTT.

V is TRBV30 and J is TRBJ2-1, with D perhaps matching TRBD2 (7 bases). V gave up 4 bases and J gave up 0 bases, with 28 bases separating them. Germline V lookup: CDR1 GTSNPN, CDR2 SVGIG (reference sequence). The CDR3 contains 20 residues. The CDR3 region has the DNA TGTGCCTGGATGGGTGGAGGGGGGGTCGTCCCGAGTAGCTCCTACAATGAGCAGTTCTTC. It is translated as CAWMGGGGVVPSSSYNEQFF. Together with reference TRBV30 and TRBJ2-1, the CDR3 gives the full variable domain: SQTIHQWPATLVQPVGSPLSLECTVEGTSNPNLYWYRQAAGRGLQLLFYSVGIGQISSEVPQNLSASRPQDRQFILSSKKLLLSDSGFYLCAWMGGGGVVPSSSYNEQFFGPGTRLTVL.

This clone was observed once. V is TRBV4-2 and J is TRBJ2-1, with 7 bases aligning to TRBD1. The CDR3 runs 16 residues. Germline CDR1 reads LGHNA; CDR2 reads YNFKEQ. Trimming cost V 5 bases and J 0 bases; bases outside gene matches: 7. The CDR3 region is CASSKGRQGSYNEQFF. CDR3 sequence (DNA): TGTGCCAGCAGCAAAGGCCGACAGGGCTCCTACAATGAGCAGTTCTTC.

V gene TRBV11-3 combines with J gene TRBJ2-2; 9 bases align to TRBD1. CDR3 length equals 16 residues. Germline V gene sequence: CDR1 SGHNT, CDR2 YENEEA. V was clipped by 5 bases and J by 3 bases; unmatched bases: 7. The CDR3 nucleotides are TGTGCCAGCAGCCCAACGACAGGGGGTGACACCGGGGAGCTGTTTTTT. Its protein is CASSPTTGGDTGELFF.

This clone appeared once. The chain couples TRBV4-1 to TRBJ1-3; D might be TRBD1 (6 bases). CDR1 is MGHRA, CDR2 YSYEKL, per germline. V lost 3 bases and J 4 bases, leaving 16 bases between the germline ends. The CDR3 runs 16 residues. The DNA for the CDR3 is TGCGCCAGCAGCCACAAAGGAAGGGGGTCCGGAAACACCATATATTTT. This translates into CASSHKGRGSGNTIYF.

The sample holds a few counts of this clone. The chain uses TRBV6-5 and TRBJ2-7; 12 positions match TRBD1. The germline CDR1 and CDR2 sequences are MNHEY and SVGAGI. This CDR3 spans 14 amino acids. Unmatched junction bases numbered 6, after V lost 6 bases and J lost 6 bases. The CDR3 coding sequence is TGTGCCAGCAGGCCCCGGGACAGGGGGCTCGAGCAGTACTTC. Encoded protein: CASRPRDRGLEQYF.

This sequence joins TRBV5-1 and TRBJ2-1; 16 bases agree with TRBD2. Germline V gene lookup returns CDR1 SGHRS and CDR2 YFSETQ. J lost 4 bases, V lost 2 bases, and 3 bases had no gene match. The CDR3 consists of 17 residues. This CDR3 is CASSFGTSGGAYNEQFF. The DNA for the CDR3 is TGCGCCAGCAGCTTCGGGACTAGCGGGGGGGCATACAATGAGCAGTTCTTC.

The J gene is TRBJ1-6, the V gene TRBV28, with D possibly matching TRBD1 (6 bases). From germline, CDR1 is MDHEN and CDR2 SYDVKM. V lost 3 bases to trimming and J lost 9 bases, with 12 bases between them. This CDR3 has 14 residues. The CDR3: CASSLGGLSSPLHF. In DNA, the CDR3 is TGTGCCAGCAGTTTGGGGGGGCTTAGTTCACCCCTCCACTTT.

The chain joins TRBV19 to TRBJ2-1; TRBD2 agrees at 7 bases. The trim removed 4 bases at V and 2 bases at J, leaving 5 bases unmatched. Germline V gene data show CDR1 as LNHDA and CDR2 as SQIVND (reference sequence). There are 15 residues in the CDR3. The CDR3 DNA sequence: TGTGCCAGTAGTAAGGCGGGGGAACCCTACAATGAGCAGTTCTTC. It translates to CASSKAGEPYNEQFF.